Sequencing of this T cell receptor (beta chain) was carried out in a study of blood T cell repertoires in COVID-19. Trimming cost V 2 bases and J 5 bases, with 16 bases left between them. The CDR3 runs to 16 residues. CDR1 is MDHEN and CDR2 is SYDVKM in the germline V gene. Measured with immunoSEQ multiplex PCR; TCRdb has only the in-frame clones, and not every one. The sample carries about 220,000 clones, about 80% recorded once. The specimen was PBMCs or T cells enriched from blood (not recorded which). The chain couples TRBV28 to TRBJ2-4, with a weak D call TRBD2 (7 bases). This clonotype originated in a middle-aged woman with acute COVID-19. The DNA of the CDR3 is TGTGCCAGCAGTTTAAGGGGGGGTCTAGCGGAAAACATTCAGTACTTC. Translated, it gives CASSLRGGLAENIQYF.